The clone carrying this TCR beta chain ranks as large. What it recognizes is unknown. The germline V gene encodes CDR1 GTSNPN and CDR2 SVGIG (reference sequence). CDR3 size: 10 residues. V lost 1 base, J lost 13 bases, and 10 bases lay in between. This sample was taken from a study of OX40 agonist ivuxolimab in advanced cancers. The protocol was immunoSEQ multiplex PCR, while the TCRdb copy is restricted to in-frame clones and leaves out a portion. The table includes over 1,500 clones, 73% detected once. Broader study findings: Doses of 0.1 to 3.0 mg/kg were accompanied by clonal expansion of CD4+ and CD8+ blood T cells by week 6. Clonal expansion in partial responders at 0.1-3.0 mg/kg ranked among the lowest.

This clonotype was sampled from an adult with an advanced solid tumor such as melanoma, head and neck, liver or kidney cancer. The genes are TRBV30 and TRBJ1-2; D is unresolved. This material consisted of CD4+ or CD8+ T cells sorted from blood, taken in a trial of the OX40 agonist ivuxolimab. The CDR3 region is CAWSGVGFTF. DNA for the CDR3: TGTGCCTGGAGTGGTGTGGGATTCACCTTC.